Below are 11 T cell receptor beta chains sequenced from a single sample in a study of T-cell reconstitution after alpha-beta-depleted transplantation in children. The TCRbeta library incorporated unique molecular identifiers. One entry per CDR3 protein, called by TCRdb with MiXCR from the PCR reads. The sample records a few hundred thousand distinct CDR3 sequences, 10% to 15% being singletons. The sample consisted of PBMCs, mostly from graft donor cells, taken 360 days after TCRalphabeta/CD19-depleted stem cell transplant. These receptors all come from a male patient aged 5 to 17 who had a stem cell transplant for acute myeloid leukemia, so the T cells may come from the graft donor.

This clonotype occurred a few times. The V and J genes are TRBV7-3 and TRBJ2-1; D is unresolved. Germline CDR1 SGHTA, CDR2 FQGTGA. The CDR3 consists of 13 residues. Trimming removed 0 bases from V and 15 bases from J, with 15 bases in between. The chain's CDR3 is CASSLTRGIDPFF. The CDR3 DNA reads TGTGCCAGCAGCTTAACTCGTGGGATTGACCCGTTCTTC.

In nucleotides, the CDR3 is TGCAGTGCAACCGGGACTAGCGCTTTCAATGAGCAGTTCTTC. Its protein is CSATGTSAFNEQFF. This chain joins TRBV20-1 and TRBJ2-1; 10 nucleotides match TRBD2. The junction had 8 bases not matched to a gene; V was cut back by 6 bases and J by 6 bases. Per germline, CDR1 DFQATT and CDR2 SNEGSKA (reference sequence). The CDR3 has 14 amino acids.

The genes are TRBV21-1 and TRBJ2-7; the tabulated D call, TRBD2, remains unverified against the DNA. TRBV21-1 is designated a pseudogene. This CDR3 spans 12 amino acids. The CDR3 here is CASSKNRKGWGF. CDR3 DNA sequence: TGTGCCAGCAGCAAAAATCGGAAGGGCTGGGGCTTC.

CDR3 nucleotides: TGTGCCAGCAGCTTAGATGTGGAGACCCAGTACTTC. It translates to CASSLDVETQYF. The J gene is TRBJ2-5, the V gene TRBV7-2; D gene uncertain. Germline V lookup: CDR1 SGHTA, CDR2 FQGNSA. The V gene lost 1 base and the J gene lost 5 bases, with 5 bases spanning the gap. The CDR3 runs 12 residues.

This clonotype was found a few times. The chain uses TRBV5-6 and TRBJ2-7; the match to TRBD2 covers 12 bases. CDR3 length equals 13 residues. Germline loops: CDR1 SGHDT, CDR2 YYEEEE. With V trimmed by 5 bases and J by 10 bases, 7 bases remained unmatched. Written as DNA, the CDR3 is TGTGCCAGCAGTTCTACTAGCGGGAGGCCTCAGTACTTC. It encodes CASSSTSGRPQYF.

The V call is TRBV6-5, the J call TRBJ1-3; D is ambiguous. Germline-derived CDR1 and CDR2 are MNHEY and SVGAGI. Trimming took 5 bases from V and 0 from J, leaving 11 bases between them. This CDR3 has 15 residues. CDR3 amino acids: CASSTRRHSGNTIYF. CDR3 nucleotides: TGTGCCAGCAGTACCCGACGGCACTCTGGAAACACCATATATTTT.

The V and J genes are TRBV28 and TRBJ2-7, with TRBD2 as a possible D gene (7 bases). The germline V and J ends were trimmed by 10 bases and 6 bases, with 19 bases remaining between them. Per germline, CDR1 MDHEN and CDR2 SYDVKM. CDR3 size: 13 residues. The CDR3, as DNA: TGTGCCACCGGGTTTGGGGGGGCGAGCGAGCAGTACTTC. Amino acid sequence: CATGFGGASEQYF.

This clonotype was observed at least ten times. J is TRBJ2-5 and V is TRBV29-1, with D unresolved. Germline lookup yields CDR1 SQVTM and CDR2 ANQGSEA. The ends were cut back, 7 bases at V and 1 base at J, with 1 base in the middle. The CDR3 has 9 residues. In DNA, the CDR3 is TGCAGCGCCCAAGAGACCCAGTACTTC. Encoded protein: CSAQETQYF.

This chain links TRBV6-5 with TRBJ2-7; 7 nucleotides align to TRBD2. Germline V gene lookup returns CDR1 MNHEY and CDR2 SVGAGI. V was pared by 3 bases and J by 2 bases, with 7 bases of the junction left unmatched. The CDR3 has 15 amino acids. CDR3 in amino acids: CASSYTSVVPYEQYF. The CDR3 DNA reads TGTGCCAGCAGTTATACTAGCGTGGTTCCCTACGAGCAGTACTTC.

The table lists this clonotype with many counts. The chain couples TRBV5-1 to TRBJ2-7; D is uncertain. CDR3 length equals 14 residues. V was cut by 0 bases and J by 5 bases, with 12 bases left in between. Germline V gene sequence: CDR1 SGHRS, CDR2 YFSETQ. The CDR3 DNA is TGCGCCAGCAGCTTGGAACTGGCGCGCAACGAGCAGTACTTC. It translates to CASSLELARNEQYF.

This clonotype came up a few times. CDR3 sequence (DNA): TGTGCCTGGAAGGGTTCTTCTCCCTACAATGAGCAGTTCTTC. Translating gives CAWKGSSPYNEQFF. The V gene is TRBV30, the J gene TRBJ2-1; D unresolved. The germline gives CDR1 GTSNPN, CDR2 SVGIG (reference sequence). CDR3 length: 14 amino acids. V gave up 4 bases and J gave up 2 bases, with 12 bases separating them.